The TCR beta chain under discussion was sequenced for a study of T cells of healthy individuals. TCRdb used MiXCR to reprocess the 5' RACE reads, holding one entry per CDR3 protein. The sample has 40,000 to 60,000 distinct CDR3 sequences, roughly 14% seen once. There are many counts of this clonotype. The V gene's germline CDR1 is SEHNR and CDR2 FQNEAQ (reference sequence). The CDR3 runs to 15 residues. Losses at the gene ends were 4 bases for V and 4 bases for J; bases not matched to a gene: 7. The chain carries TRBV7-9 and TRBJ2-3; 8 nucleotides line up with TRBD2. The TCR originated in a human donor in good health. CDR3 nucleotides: TGTGCCAGCAGCTCTGGATTAGCGGGACCAGATACGCAGTATTTT. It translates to CASSSGLAGPDTQYF.